The 29 T cell receptor beta chains given below trace back to one sample, sequenced in a study of T cell responses to AZD1222 COVID-19 vaccine. The repertoire was sequenced with immunoSEQ multiplex PCR; TCRdb's copy has only in-frame clones and lacks some. The table lists some 150,000 clones, 85% to 95% of them singletons, with approximately 0.88% in the top ten. The sample consisted of peripheral blood, taken on day 0 of AZD1222 vaccination. These receptors were taken from an adult in good health.

This chain links TRBV30 with TRBJ1-2; TRBD1 agrees at 9 bases. CDR3 length: 14 residues. With 2 bases clipped from V and 5 bases from J, the junction kept 6 bases outside the gene matches. CDR1 is GTSNPN, CDR2 SVGIG, per germline (reference sequence). The CDR3 sequence: CAWSRDRAQYGYTF. In DNA form, the CDR3 reads TGTGCCTGGAGTCGGGACAGGGCCCAATATGGCTACACCTTC.

J is TRBJ2-3 and V is TRBV4-3; tentative D call: TRBD2 (5 bases). CDR3 length: 14 amino acids. Germline loops: CDR1 LGHNA, CDR2 YSLEER. Trimming cost V 1 base and J 5 bases, with 10 bases left between them. Here the CDR3 reads CASSQVSRGDTQYF. CDR3 DNA: TGCGCCAGCAGCCAAGTGTCCCGGGGAGATACGCAGTATTTT.

The chain carries TRBV9 and TRBJ1-1; the match to TRBD1 covers 8 bases. V trimming: 3 bases; J trimming: 3 bases; junction bases outside the gene matches: 1. From germline, CDR1 is SGDLS and CDR2 YYNGEE. CDR3 size: 13 residues. The CDR3 bases are TGTGCCAGCAGCGGGGGACAGGACACTGAAGCTTTCTTT. Protein: CASSGGQDTEAFF. Combining the CDR3 with reference TRBV9 and TRBJ1-1 gives the whole variable domain DSGVTQTPKHLITATGQRVTLRCSPRSGDLSVYWYQQSLDQGLQFLIQYYNGEERAKGNILERFSAQQFPDLHSELNLSSLELGDSALYFCASSGGQDTEAFFGQGTRLTVV.

The table lists this clone with a count of one. This rearrangement joins TRBV6-5 to TRBJ2-7, with TRBD1 matching 10 bases. The CDR3 length is 15 residues. The germline gives CDR1 MNHEY, CDR2 SVGAGI. V gave up 2 bases and J gave up 4 bases; unmatched junction bases: 5. CDR3 amino acids: CASSYAPGQGYEQYF. DNA of the CDR3: TGTGCCAGCAGTTACGCCCCGGGACAGGGGTACGAGCAGTACTTC.

The chain combines TRBV28 with TRBJ2-3, with 9 bases that match TRBD1. The germline CDR1 and CDR2 sequences are MDHEN and SYDVKM. Trimming removed 4 bases from V and 4 bases from J; junction bases left unmatched: 3. The length of the CDR3 is 14 residues. CDR3 residues: CASSSGQGPDTQYF. The DNA of the CDR3 is TGTGCCAGCAGTTCCGGACAGGGGCCAGATACGCAGTATTTT.

The V gene is TRBV4-1, the J gene TRBJ1-1, with 8 bases lining up with TRBD1. This CDR3 is built from 15 residues. Trimming took 1 base from V and 1 from J; bases not matched to a gene: 2. Per germline, CDR1 MGHRA and CDR2 YSYEKL. The CDR3, as DNA: TGCGCCAGCAGCCAAGGACAGGGGACGAACACTGAAGCTTTCTTT. It codes for CASSQGQGTNTEAFF.

The chain employs TRBV6-5 and TRBJ1-3; D ambiguous. CDR1 and CDR2 (germline): MNHEY, SVGAGI. There are 13 residues in the CDR3. CDR3: CAGRHASGNTIYF. CDR3 coding DNA: TGTGCAGGGAGGCACGCTTCTGGAAACACCATATATTTT.

The chain joins TRBV5-8 to TRBJ1-4; 9 bases are a match to TRBD1. This CDR3 spans 18 amino acids. Germline assignment: CDR1 SGHTS and CDR2 YDEGEE. Losses at the gene ends were 0 bases for V and 6 bases for J; bases not matched to a gene: 12. CDR3 in DNA: TGTGCCAGCAGCTTGGGTTGGGGACAGGGCGTTCTCGATGAAAAACTGTTTTTT. This encodes CASSLGWGQGVLDEKLFF.

The chain couples TRBV19 to TRBJ1-5; 10 bases are a match to TRBD1. J lost 1 base, V lost 4 bases, and 7 bases had no gene match. Germline V CDR1 and CDR2: LNHDA, SQIVND (reference sequence). This CDR3 has 17 residues. The CDR3 region is CASSSGTGVESNQPQHF. The CDR3, as DNA: TGTGCCAGTAGTAGCGGGACAGGGGTAGAAAGCAATCAGCCCCAGCATTTT.

The genes are TRBV19 and TRBJ1-1; unclear D gene. The CDR3 length is 12 residues. CDR1 LNHDA and CDR2 SQIVND come from the germline V gene (reference sequence). V lost 2 bases and J lost 7, with 8 bases in between. Here the CDR3 DNA reads TGTGCCAGTAGTATATCCGACGTTGAAGCTTTCTTT. Translating gives CASSISDVEAFF.

This clone was observed once. Written as DNA, the CDR3 is TGTGCCAGCTCACCTCAGGGGCCGATGAACACTGAAGCTTTCTTT. Residues: CASSPQGPMNTEAFF. The gene calls are TRBV18 and TRBJ1-1, with a weak D call TRBD1 (6 bases). The ends were cut back, 3 bases at V and 0 bases at J, with 11 bases in the middle. Germline V gene lookup returns CDR1 KGHSH and CDR2 LQKENI. The CDR3 has 15 amino acids.

The rearrangement joins TRBV12-3 or TRBV12-4 to TRBJ1-5; no clear D. V was clipped by 4 bases and J by 0 bases, with 4 bases between them. CDR3 length: 13 amino acids. CDR3 region: CASSWGSNQPQHF. CDR3 DNA: TGTGCCAGCAGTTGGGGTAGCAATCAGCCCCAGCATTTT.

This chain links TRBV5-1 with TRBJ1-1; tentative D call: TRBD1 (6 bases). Germline assignment: CDR1 SGHRS and CDR2 YFSETQ. This CDR3 has 15 amino acids. V was shortened by 4 bases and J by 3 bases, with 16 bases between the two germline ends. CDR3 sequence reads: CASSPLTGLDTEAFF. The CDR3 DNA is TGCGCCAGCAGCCCGTTAACAGGGTTGGACACTGAAGCTTTCTTT.

This chain joins TRBV6-5 and TRBJ1-4; no firm D call. The length of the CDR3 is 15 residues. V was trimmed by 2 bases and J by 5 bases, leaving 12 bases between them. Germline assignment: CDR1 MNHEY and CDR2 SVGAGI. The DNA for the CDR3 is TGTGCCAGCAGTTACCTCCCGGACCCCAATGAAAAACTGTTTTTT. Protein product: CASSYLPDPNEKLFF.

The chain is built from TRBV12-3 or TRBV12-4 and TRBJ1-2; D gene ambiguous. This CDR3 region has 13 residues. Trimming shortened V by 4 bases and J by 8 bases, and 14 bases separated the two germline ends. CDR3 residues: CASSSQREGGYTF. For the CDR3, the DNA is TGTGCCAGCAGTTCACAGCGGGAAGGGGGCTACACCTTC.

This chain connects TRBV11-3 to TRBJ2-3, with TRBD2 matching 13 bases. The CDR3 length is 15 residues. Per germline, CDR1 SGHNT and CDR2 YENEEA. After removal of 5 bases from V and 6 bases from J, the junction contained 5 bases not matched to a gene. The CDR3 sequence is CASSRTSGGRDTQYF. The CDR3 DNA follows: TGTGCCAGCAGCCGGACTAGCGGGGGCCGGGATACGCAGTATTTT. The entire variable domain, with the rest obtained from reference TRBV11-3 and TRBJ2-3, is as follows: EAGVVQSPRYKIIEKKQPVAFWCNPISGHNTLYWYLQNLGQGPELLIRYENEEAVDDSQLPKDRFSAERLKGVDSTLKIQPAELGDSAVYLCASSRTSGGRDTQYFGPGTRLTVL.

This chain's CDR3 is CASSARTGTTDTQYF. The CDR3 DNA reads as TGTGCCAGCAGCGCAAGGACAGGAACGACAGATACGCAGTATTTT. V and J are TRBV9 and TRBJ2-3, with 7 bases lining up with TRBD1. Germline V gene sequence: CDR1 SGDLS, CDR2 YYNGEE. CDR3 length: 15 amino acids. The trim removed 3 bases at V and 3 bases at J, leaving 7 bases unmatched.

The chain uses TRBV18 and TRBJ2-7; 9 bases are shared with TRBD1. The CDR3 contains 13 residues. Germline CDR1 and CDR2: KGHSH and LQKENI. Trimming removed 5 bases from V and 7 bases from J; junction bases left unmatched: 6. CDR3 in DNA: TGTGCCAGCTCATCCGAGACAGGGGGAGAGCAGTACTTC. Its translation is CASSSETGGEQYF. The whole variable domain, remainder taken from reference TRBV18 and TRBJ2-7, is NAGVMQNPRHLVRRRGQEARLRCSPMKGHSHVYWYRQLPEEGLKFMVYLQKENIIDESGMPKERFSAEFPKEGPSILRIQQVVRGDSAAYFCASSSETGGEQYFGPGTRLTVT.

The chain recombines TRBV29-1 with TRBJ1-1; D remains ambiguous. V lost 2 bases to trimming and J lost 2 bases, with 9 bases between them. CDR1 SQVTM and CDR2 ANQGSEA come from the germline V gene. The CDR3 consists of 13 residues. The CDR3 nucleotides are TGCAGCGTTGAATTCTATAGCAACACTGAAGCTTTCTTT. This codes for CSVEFYSNTEAFF.

The V and J genes are TRBV5-1 and TRBJ1-6; D possibly corresponds to TRBD1 (5 bases). CDR3 size: 15 residues. The germline CDR1 and CDR2 sequences are SGHRS and YFSETQ. Deletions cut 0 bases from V and 7 bases from J, with 11 bases between. The CDR3 region is CASSLAGAGNSPLHF. For the CDR3, the DNA is TGCGCCAGCAGCTTGGCCGGGGCCGGGAATTCACCCCTCCACTTT.

V and J are TRBV4-2 and TRBJ1-1; a possible D gene is TRBD1 (6 bases). In germline, CDR1 is LGHNA, CDR2 YNFKEQ. V lost 4 bases, J lost 0 bases, and 24 bases lay in between. The CDR3 totals 19 residues. The CDR3 nucleotides are TGTGCCAGCAGCCCATTACCAATTGGAAACAGGGATTTGAACACTGAAGCTTTCTTT. Protein product: CASSPLPIGNRDLNTEAFF.

This chain connects TRBV15 to TRBJ2-7; D is perhaps TRBD1 (6 bases). Germline CDR1 is LNHNV and CDR2 is YYDKDF (reference sequence). V was clipped by 2 bases and J by 3 bases, with 23 bases between them. The CDR3 length is 18 residues. The CDR3 DNA reads as TGTGCCACCAGCAGAACCTTTGTCTCGGGACACACAAACTACGAGCAGTACTTC. It translates to CATSRTFVSGHTNYEQYF.

For this clone: The junction differs from germline at one of its ends, possibly a read error. V and J are TRBV7-2 and TRBJ2-6, with 7 nucleotides matching TRBD2. Germline loops: CDR1 SGHTA, CDR2 FQGNSA. This CDR3 has 15 residues. The CDR3 here is CASSPGGSGANVLTF. In nucleotides, the CDR3 is TGTGCCAGCAGCCCGGGAGGCTCTGGGGCCAACGTCCTGACTTTT.

The J gene is TRBJ1-5, the V gene TRBV28; D uncertain. Germline values: CDR1 MDHEN, CDR2 SYDVKM. The V and J ends lost 2 bases and 0 bases respectively, with 17 bases between them. The CDR3 contains 18 residues. CDR3 DNA: TGTGCCAGCAGTTTAGGCCTGAGGGAGGGCTATAGCAATCAGCCCCAGCATTTT. Protein product: CASSLGLREGYSNQPQHF.

The rearrangement links TRBV27 to TRBJ2-5, with D unresolved. Germline V gene sequence: CDR1 MNHEY, CDR2 SMNVEV (reference sequence). CDR3 length: 13 residues. Trimming stripped 3 bases from V and 4 bases from J, with 9 bases between. CDR3 in amino acids: CASSLGKGETQYF. The DNA of the CDR3 is TGTGCCAGCAGTTTGGGAAAAGGAGAGACCCAGTACTTC.

This clone was recorded only once. The chain carries TRBV27 and TRBJ1-6; possible D gene TRBD1, 5 bases. This CDR3 has 14 amino acids. V was trimmed by 6 bases and J by 4 bases, leaving 10 bases between them. Germline CDR1 MNHEY, CDR2 SMNVEV (reference sequence). CDR3 protein: CASRPGHYNSPLHF. The CDR3 DNA sequence: TGTGCCAGCAGGCCTGGACATTATAATTCACCCCTCCACTTT.

The rearrangement uses TRBV7-2 and TRBJ1-6, with no clear D. The CDR3 contains 16 residues. V lost 1 base and J 8 bases, leaving 15 bases between the germline ends. The V gene's germline CDR1 is SGHTA and CDR2 FQGNSA. The CDR3 sequence is CASSLEFRTPYSPLHF. The CDR3 coding sequence is TGTGCCAGCAGCTTAGAATTCCGAACGCCCTATTCACCCCTCCACTTT.

The rearrangement links TRBV28 to TRBJ2-3, with 8 positions matching TRBD1. V lost 6 bases, J lost 3 bases, and 8 bases stayed unmatched. This CDR3 has 15 residues. In germline, CDR1 is MDHEN, CDR2 SYDVKM. The CDR3 region is CASSSDRGRTDTQYF. The CDR3 DNA is TGTGCCAGCAGCTCCGACAGGGGCAGGACAGATACGCAGTATTTT.

The chain joins TRBV18 to TRBJ2-2, with TRBD1 matching 7 bases. This CDR3 has 15 residues. Germline V gives CDR1 KGHSH, CDR2 LQKENI. V lost 3 bases to trimming and J lost 0 bases; unmatched junction nucleotides: 1. CDR3 sequence: CASSPGTANTGELFF. CDR3 in DNA: TGTGCCAGCTCACCTGGGACAGCGAACACCGGGGAGCTGTTTTTT.